The TCR beta chain described here comes from a study of T cell changes during pregnancy in multiple sclerosis (dated by TCRdb to between 2018 and 2021). Some background on the complete study: Changes in the T cell repertoire over the course of pregnancy were examined in this study in women with multiple sclerosis.

Per the germline V gene, MGHRA is the CDR1 and YSYEKL is the CDR2. The V end loses 0 bases and the J end loses 1 base, and a stretch of 16 bases separates them. The CDR3, cysteine through phenylalanine, is 18 amino acids long. The read is trimmed to its CDR3 DNA, 54 bases read in frame from base 1. In regard to this clone: Its antigen has not been determined. There are no base qualities to consult, and no much larger clone falls within one base.

Preparation of the library involved the immunoSEQ multiplex PCR assay. The table was pulled from immuneACCESS by TCRdb, which kept in-frame rearrangements only. Such tables lose some clones; where checked, under half of the loss comes from unresolved V genes, and the rest has no known cause. The sample records about 68,000 clones, 90% of which are singletons. The ten largest account for about 1.5% of the sample. The clonotype originates from a female donor with multiple sclerosis, enrolled in a pregnancy study. Specimen: peripheral blood, collected in the third trimester of pregnancy. The V and J segments used are TRBV4-1 and TRBJ2-1; 6 matching bases give a weak D call of TRBD1. The CDR3 in this case is CASSQDLGAGYSYNEQFF. Here is the DNA: TGCGCCAGCAGCCAAGATTTGGGGGCAGGGTATTCCTACAATGAGCAGTTCTTC.